This entry lists 25 T cell receptor beta chains sequenced from one sample in a study of blood T cell repertoires in COVID-19. TCRdb's copy holds only in-frame clones and misses some; the assay was immunoSEQ multiplex PCR. The sample contains some 130,000 clones, about nine tenths of which appear only once. Sequencing was done on a sample of peripheral blood. The origin of the receptors is a man in his 60s with COVID-19, enrolled during active disease.

This sequence joins TRBV6-5 and TRBJ1-4; D remains ambiguous. With 7 bases removed from V and 10 bases from J, the gap between germline ends came to 16 bases. The CDR3 is made up of 13 amino acids. Germline CDR1 MNHEY, CDR2 SVGAGI. The CDR3 sequence: CASTLVTGGKLFF. As DNA, the CDR3 is TGTGCCAGCACCCTAGTAACGGGAGGAAAACTGTTTTTT.

The rearrangement joins TRBV2 to TRBJ1-5; D is unresolved. The CDR3 is made up of 13 amino acids. Germline loops: CDR1 SNHLY, CDR2 FYNNEI. Trimming took 5 bases from V and 4 from J, leaving 9 bases between them. The CDR3 is CASSFGPNQPQHF. In nucleotides, the CDR3 is TGTGCCAGCAGTTTTGGCCCTAATCAGCCCCAGCATTTT.

The chain uses TRBV19 and TRBJ1-5; 8 positions agree with TRBD1. The CDR3 totals 15 residues. Germline lookup yields CDR1 LNHDA and CDR2 SQIVND (reference sequence). J lost 2 bases, V lost 7 bases, and 7 bases had no gene match. The CDR3 DNA is TGTGCCAGTAATCTTGACAGGGGTGGCAATCAGCCCCAGCATTTT. Protein product: CASNLDRGGNQPQHF. The complete variable domain, with remaining parts taken from reference TRBV19 and TRBJ1-5, reads DGGITQSPKYLFRKEGQNVTLSCEQNLNHDAMYWYRQDPGQGLRLIYYSQIVNDFQKGDIAEGYSVSREKKESFPLTVTSAQKNPTAFYLCASNLDRGGNQPQHFGDGTRLSIL.

The J gene is TRBJ2-3, the V gene TRBV4-1, with 11 bases lining up with TRBD2. The CDR3 spans 17 residues. V lost 1 base to trimming and J lost 4 bases; unmatched junction nucleotides: 7. The germline V gene has CDR1 MGHRA and CDR2 YSYEKL. CDR3 nucleotides: TGCGCCAGCAGCCAAGCCGGGACTAGCGGTGGCGCAGATACGCAGTATTTT. Protein: CASSQAGTSGGADTQYF.

This clone was observed a single time. The rearrangement uses TRBV7-9 and TRBJ1-1; maybe TRBD1 (5 bases). Germline values: CDR1 SEHNR, CDR2 FQNEAQ (reference sequence). The CDR3 extends over 15 amino acids. Trimming removed 3 bases at V and 1 base at J, with 12 bases between. CDR3 protein: CASSFEDTPNTEAFF. The CDR3 coding sequence is TGTGCCAGCAGCTTTGAGGACACCCCGAACACTGAAGCTTTCTTT.

This clone was recorded once. The rearrangement uses TRBV24-1 and TRBJ2-7; tentatively, D is TRBD1 (7 bases). Germline V lookup: CDR1 KGHDR, CDR2 SFDVKD. V was cut by 5 bases and J by 3 bases, with 28 bases left in between. This CDR3 contains 19 residues. This chain's CDR3 is CATSARGARRGDPNYEQYF. The CDR3 DNA sequence: TGTGCCACCAGTGCCAGGGGGGCGCGGCGCGGAGACCCAAACTACGAGCAGTACTTC.

The chain employs TRBV19 and TRBJ2-1; 10 bases fit TRBD2. There are 15 residues in the CDR3. J gave up 5 bases and V 9 bases, and 10 bases lay outside the gene matches. CDR1 and CDR2 (germline): LNHDA, SQIVND (reference sequence). The CDR3 DNA is TGTGCCAGCGGGAGCGGGAGGGCCTTTAACAATGAGCAGTTCTTC. Its translation is CASGSGRAFNNEQFF.

The chain couples TRBV7-9 to TRBJ2-1, with D uncertain. This CDR3 region has 14 residues. CDR1 is SEHNR, CDR2 FQNEAQ, per germline (reference sequence). V lost 1 base, J lost 0 bases, and 4 bases lay in between. The CDR3 bases are TGTGCCAGCAGCTTAGTCGGCTCCTACAATGAGCAGTTCTTC. Translating it yields CASSLVGSYNEQFF.

The rearrangement joins TRBV21-1 to TRBJ2-2; the table's D call, TRBD2, was not checked against the DNA. TRBV21-1 is a pseudogene segment. This CDR3 has 16 residues. The CDR3 coding sequence is TGTGCCAGCAGTCACCCCGGGACTAGCATTTCCGGGGAGCTGTTTTTT. It codes for CASSHPGTSISGELFF.

Many counts were recorded for this clone. This chain links TRBV5-1 with TRBJ1-1; no clear D gene. The CDR3 sequence is 13 residues long. Trimming took 5 bases from V and 1 from J, leaving 9 bases between them. Germline CDR1 reads SGHRS; CDR2 reads YFSETQ. The CDR3 nucleotides read TGCGCCAGCAGGCTTGACAAGAACACTGAAGCTTTCTTT. As protein: CASRLDKNTEAFF. Full variable domain (rest looked up from reference TRBV5-1 and TRBJ1-1): KAGVTQTPRYLIKTRGQQVTLSCSPISGHRSVSWYQQTPGQGLQFLFEYFSETQRNKGNFPGRFSGRQFSNSRSEMNVSTLELGDSALYLCASRLDKNTEAFFGQGTRLTVV.

The chain uses TRBV5-4 and TRBJ2-7; tentatively, D is TRBD2 (7 bases). The CDR3 is 14 residues long. The ends were cut back, 4 bases at V and 3 bases at J, with 14 bases in the middle. The germline gives CDR1 SGHNT, CDR2 YYREEE (reference sequence). The CDR3 sequence is CASSPGGLLYEQYF. The CDR3 nucleotides are TGTGCCAGCAGCCCGGGGGGCCTTCTCTACGAGCAGTACTTC.

The rearrangement uses TRBV18 and TRBJ2-7; 13 bases map to TRBD2. J lost 7 bases, V lost 2 bases, and 8 bases had no gene match. CDR1 and CDR2 from the germline V gene are KGHSH and LQKENI. The CDR3 totals 16 residues. The CDR3 DNA is TGTGCCAGCTCACCAAACGAGGGACTAGCGGGGATTGAGCAGTACTTC. It yields the protein CASSPNEGLAGIEQYF.

The chain carries TRBV5-1 and TRBJ1-1; TRBD1 matches 8 bases. The CDR3 consists of 15 residues. CDR1 is SGHRS, CDR2 YFSETQ, per germline. V dropped 0 bases and J dropped 1; count of bases not matched to a gene: 2. The CDR3 here is CASSLADRGNTEAFF. CDR3 DNA: TGCGCCAGCAGCTTGGCAGACAGGGGGAACACTGAAGCTTTCTTT.

This chain connects TRBV29-1 to TRBJ2-7; a weak D match, TRBD2 (6 bases). V was trimmed by 0 bases and J by 2 bases, leaving 11 bases between them. CDR3 length: 14 amino acids. CDR1 and CDR2 from the germline V gene are SQVTM and ANQGSEA. For the CDR3, the DNA is TGCAGCGTTGAAGAGGGGACGGGGGCCTACGAGCAGTACTTC. It specifies CSVEEGTGAYEQYF.

Written as DNA, the CDR3 is TGTGCCAGTTCCCTAGGGGAGGGCCCGAACACCGGGGAGCTGTTTTTT. Its protein is CASSLGEGPNTGELFF. J is TRBJ2-2 and V is TRBV19, with 7 bases fitting TRBD2. V was clipped by 8 bases and J by 0 bases; unmatched bases: 9. CDR1 and CDR2 (germline): LNHDA, SQIVND (reference sequence). This CDR3 comprises 16 residues.

This chain uses TRBV7-3 with TRBJ2-2; TRBD1 is a possible D gene (7 bases). Germline CDR1 is SGHTA and CDR2 is FQGTGA. The CDR3 covers 17 residues. The ends were cut back, 5 bases at V and 6 bases at J, with 22 bases in the middle. CDR3 loop: CASSPQGGGSLAGELFF. CDR3 in DNA: TGTGCCAGCAGCCCCCAGGGGGGTGGCAGCCTCGCCGGGGAGCTGTTTTTT.

This chain connects TRBV18 to TRBJ2-7; 11 bases are shared with TRBD2. Germline loops: CDR1 KGHSH, CDR2 LQKENI. V lost 3 bases, J lost 2 bases, and 15 bases stayed unmatched. This CDR3 spans 19 amino acids. This CDR3 reads CASSPWTSGSEPGPYEQYF. CDR3 coding DNA: TGTGCCAGCTCACCGTGGACTAGCGGGTCCGAGCCGGGCCCCTACGAGCAGTACTTC.

The chain links TRBV11-3 to TRBJ2-1; the match to TRBD2 covers 15 bases. J gave up 0 bases and V 7 bases, and 13 bases lay outside the gene matches. Germline V gene lookup returns CDR1 SGHNT and CDR2 YENEEA. The CDR3 totals 20 residues. The CDR3 DNA reads as TGTGCCAGCAAGGCTCAGCCGGGACTAGCGGGAGGAAGCTCCTACAATGAGCAGTTCTTC. Translating it yields CASKAQPGLAGGSSYNEQFF.

CDR3 loop: CASRTSTGQGASDTIYF. The CDR3 nucleotides read TGTGCCAGCAGAACTAGTACGGGACAGGGGGCGTCGGACACCATATATTTT. The chain is built from TRBV3-1 (or the pseudogene TRBV3-2) and TRBJ1-3, with 12 bases matching TRBD1. The CDR3 is made up of 17 amino acids. The trim removed 6 bases at V and 8 bases at J, leaving 14 bases unmatched. Per the germline V gene, CDR1 is LGHDT and CDR2 is YNNKEL (reference sequence).

V usage is TRBV9 and J usage is TRBJ2-1, with 9 bases matching TRBD1. The CDR3 contains 18 residues. The J segment lost 1 base and the V segment lost 3 bases, leaving 11 bases of the junction unmatched. CDR1 is SGDLS and CDR2 is YYNGEE in the germline V gene. For the CDR3, the DNA is TGTGCCAGCAGCGCTGGAAAGGCGGGGACAGGGTCCTACAATGAGCAGTTCTTC. This encodes CASSAGKAGTGSYNEQFF.

The chain carries TRBV29-1 and TRBJ2-7; TRBD1 matches at 9 bases. The CDR3 length is 14 residues. The trim removed 4 bases at V and 1 base at J, leaving 5 bases unmatched. Germline assignment: CDR1 SQVTM and CDR2 ANQGSEA. CDR3 coding DNA: TGCAGCGTTGTGGGACAGGGTGGTTCCTACGAGCAGTACTTC. It yields the protein CSVVGQGGSYEQYF.

The gene calls are TRBV27 and TRBJ2-3, with TRBD2 identical over 9 bases. Germline V lookup: CDR1 MNHEY, CDR2 SMNVEV (reference sequence). V shed 8 bases, J shed 1 base, and the junction held 1 base outside the gene matches. This CDR3 region has 13 residues. The CDR3 region has the DNA TGTGCCAGCTGGACTAGCGGCACAGATACGCAGTATTTT. This codes for CASWTSGTDTQYF.

This chain uses TRBV5-4 with TRBJ2-7; 8 bases are shared with TRBD2. The trim removed 4 bases at V and 0 bases at J, leaving 6 bases unmatched. This CDR3 comprises 15 residues. The germline V gene encodes CDR1 SGHNT and CDR2 YYREEE (reference sequence). In DNA, the CDR3 is TGTGCCAGCAGCCGGGGGGGGTTCAGCTCCTACGAGCAGTACTTC. Its protein is CASSRGGFSSYEQYF.

The chain is built from TRBV12-3 or TRBV12-4 and TRBJ1-2; D gene unclear. With 8 bases removed from V and 0 bases from J, the gap between germline ends came to 10 bases. The CDR3 extends over 13 amino acids. The DNA of the CDR3 is TGTGCCAGCCTCAAGGGAGCTAACTATGGCTACACCTTC. As protein: CASLKGANYGYTF.

The chain has TRBV6-1 and TRBJ1-3; 7 bases match TRBD1. The J segment lost 0 bases and the V segment lost 0 bases, leaving 8 bases of the junction unmatched. Germline assignment: CDR1 MNHNS and CDR2 SASEGT. The CDR3 is made up of 18 amino acids. The CDR3 bases are TGTGCCAGCAGTGAAGCACAGGGCTGGGACAGCTCTGGAAACACCATATATTTT. It encodes CASSEAQGWDSSGNTIYF.